The 20 T cell receptor beta chains below come from one sample, sequenced in a study of somatic mutations in cytotoxic T cells in rheumatoid arthritis. This table comes from immunoSEQ multiplex PCR, and its TCRdb copy is limited to in-frame clones, with some not included. This table holds 20,000 or so clones, 75% to 90% found once. Source material: CD8+ T cells sorted from blood. The origin of the receptors is an adult with rheumatoid arthritis.

The chain recombines TRBV6-6 with TRBJ1-2; the D is unclear. V was cut by 7 bases and J by 0 bases, with 9 bases left in between. Germline V gives CDR1 MNHNY, CDR2 SVGAGI (reference sequence). The CDR3 has 13 residues. Here the CDR3 reads CASTGDANYGYTF. The CDR3 DNA reads TGTGCCAGCACAGGTGATGCTAACTATGGCTACACCTTC.

The V gene is TRBV9, the J gene TRBJ1-1; D perhaps matches TRBD1 (5 bases). Trimming took off 0 bases at V and 8 bases at J, with 14 bases between the two ends. Germline CDR1 is SGDLS and CDR2 is YYNGEE. The CDR3 is made up of 14 amino acids. In DNA form, the CDR3 reads TGTGCCAGCAGCGTAGCCACGGCGGGGGGGGAAGCTTTCTTT. Residues: CASSVATAGGEAFF.

V usage is TRBV27 and J usage is TRBJ1-6, with a tentative D call TRBD1 (5 bases). The CDR3 loop spans 13 amino acids. The germline CDR1 and CDR2 sequences are MNHEY and SMNVEV (reference sequence). Trimming stripped 5 bases from V and 7 bases from J, with 9 bases between. CDR3: CASSLGPNSPLHF. As DNA, the CDR3 is TGTGCCAGCAGTCTGGGACCAAATTCACCCCTCCACTTT.

The V call is TRBV4-3, the J call TRBJ2-5; tentatively, D is TRBD1 (6 bases). This CDR3 contains 18 residues. The V end was cut by 0 bases, the J end by 0 bases, with 17 bases between. CDR1 is LGHNA and CDR2 is YSLEER in the germline V gene. The CDR3 DNA sequence: TGCGCCAGCAGCCAAGATCTGACCGGGACATCGTACCAAGAGACCCAGTACTTC. Protein product: CASSQDLTGTSYQETQYF.

This chain connects TRBV27 to TRBJ1-4; 7 bases are a match to TRBD1. The V gene end was trimmed by 6 bases and the J gene end by 3 bases; junction bases not matched to a gene: 10. The CDR3 is made up of 16 amino acids. Per germline, CDR1 MNHEY and CDR2 SMNVEV (reference sequence). This CDR3 reads CASSRDRVSANEKLFF. DNA for the CDR3: TGTGCCAGCAGCCGCGACAGGGTGAGCGCTAATGAAAAACTGTTTTTT.

The chain recombines TRBV7-9 with TRBJ2-5; D might be TRBD2 (7 bases). Trimming left V 1 base short and J 1 base short, with 13 bases between. Germline V gene data show CDR1 as SEHNR and CDR2 as FQNEAQ (reference sequence). The CDR3 is 16 residues long. In nucleotides, the CDR3 is TGTGCCAGCAGCTTAGTATGGGCGGGGGCCCAAGAGACCCAGTACTTC. Its translation: CASSLVWAGAQETQYF.

The chain has TRBV7-6 and TRBJ2-1; 10 positions match TRBD2. The V segment lost 5 bases and the J segment 4 bases; nucleotides outside the gene matches: 5. Germline V lookup: CDR1 SGHVS, CDR2 FNYEAQ. The CDR3 consists of 15 residues. The CDR3 nucleotides read TGTGCCAGCAGCCCCACTAGCGGGGCTTACAATGAGCAGTTCTTC. As protein: CASSPTSGAYNEQFF.

V usage is TRBV11-3 and J usage is TRBJ2-3; 12 nucleotides align to TRBD2. The CDR3 sequence is 17 residues long. Germline CDR1 SGHNT, CDR2 YENEEA. Germline trimming cut 2 bases from V and 4 bases from J; bases unmatched to any gene: 7. Written as DNA, the CDR3 is TGTGCCAGCAGCTTAAACGGGCTAGCGGGAGGGTCAGATACGCAGTATTTT. It yields the protein CASSLNGLAGGSDTQYF. The whole variable domain, filled in from reference TRBV11-3 and TRBJ2-3, reads EAGVVQSPRYKIIEKKQPVAFWCNPISGHNTLYWYLQNLGQGPELLIRYENEEAVDDSQLPKDRFSAERLKGVDSTLKIQPAELGDSAVYLCASSLNGLAGGSDTQYFGPGTRLTVL.

The rearrangement uses TRBV7-6 and TRBJ1-3, with D possibly matching TRBD1 (5 bases). The CDR3 has 15 residues. V shed 6 bases and J shed 0 bases, with 12 bases lying between them. Germline CDR1 SGHVS, CDR2 FNYEAQ. The CDR3 spells CASSPGPNSGNTIYF. CDR3 sequence (DNA): TGTGCCAGCAGTCCAGGGCCCAACTCTGGAAACACCATATATTTT. The full variable domain, with the rest looked up from reference TRBV7-6 and TRBJ1-3, is GAGVSQSPRYKVTKRGQDVALRCDPISGHVSLYWYRQALGQGPEFLTYFNYEAQQDKSGLPNDRFSAERPEGSISTLTIQRTEQRDSAMYRCASSPGPNSGNTIYFGEGSWLTVV.

The chain carries TRBV2 and TRBJ1-1; D gene uncertain. Per germline, CDR1 SNHLY and CDR2 FYNNEI. V lost 8 bases, J lost 0 bases, and 13 bases lay in between. The CDR3 is 14 residues long. This chain's CDR3 is CASLTNVMNTEAFF. CDR3 coding DNA: TGTGCCAGCCTAACAAACGTTATGAACACTGAAGCTTTCTTT.

The CDR3 region is CASSDYSYGYTF. Here the CDR3 DNA reads TGTGCCAGCAGCGATTACAGCTATGGCTACACCTTC. This rearrangement joins TRBV9 to TRBJ1-2; D gene uncertain. The CDR3 spans 12 residues. V lost 3 bases and J lost 4, with 7 bases in between. The germline V gene has CDR1 SGDLS and CDR2 YYNGEE.

The rearrangement links TRBV7-8 to TRBJ2-7; D is perhaps TRBD1 or TRBD2 (6 bases each). Per the germline V gene, CDR1 is SGHVS and CDR2 is FQNEAQ. V was cut by 5 bases and J by 5 bases, with 28 bases left in between. The CDR3 contains 18 residues. The CDR3 spells CASSQRDGGLAHRNEQYF. The CDR3 region has the DNA TGTGCCAGCAGCCAAAGGGATGGGGGGCTAGCCCATCGAAACGAGCAGTACTTC.

The V call is TRBV28, the J call TRBJ2-7; D is unresolved. Between the trimmed V and J ends, which lost 3 bases and 6 bases, there was a span of 9 bases. CDR1 is MDHEN, CDR2 SYDVKM, per germline. There are 12 residues in the CDR3. The CDR3 DNA follows: TGTGCCAGCAGTTTTGTCTCGGTCGAGCAGTACTTC. Translated, it gives CASSFVSVEQYF.

The rearrangement uses TRBV7-6 and TRBJ2-1; D ambiguous. Germline CDR1 reads SGHVS; CDR2 reads FNYEAQ. Trimming removed 0 bases at V and 4 bases at J, with 7 bases between. The CDR3 consists of 14 residues. The CDR3 DNA follows: TGTGCCAGCAGCTTAGCGGCGCCATACAATGAGCAGTTCTTC. Encoded protein: CASSLAAPYNEQFF. Full variable domain (rest looked up from reference TRBV7-6 and TRBJ2-1): GAGVSQSPRYKVTKRGQDVALRCDPISGHVSLYWYRQALGQGPEFLTYFNYEAQQDKSGLPNDRFSAERPEGSISTLTIQRTEQRDSAMYRCASSLAAPYNEQFFGPGTRLTVL.

This clone has more than one count but fewer than ten. J is TRBJ1-1 and V is TRBV6-5; D gene ambiguous. Trimming removed 2 bases from V and 1 base from J, with 5 bases in between. CDR3 length: 13 residues. Germline CDR1 MNHEY, CDR2 SVGAGI. The CDR3 nucleotides read TGTGCCAGCAGTTACGCGGGGAACACTGAAGCTTTCTTT. Residues: CASSYAGNTEAFF.

This clone was counted only a few times. J is TRBJ2-7 and V is TRBV7-9, with TRBD1 matching over 7 bases. After removal of 3 bases from V and 2 bases from J, the junction contained 1 base not matched to a gene. CDR3 length equals 13 residues. Germline loops: CDR1 SEHNR, CDR2 FQNEAQ (reference sequence). In DNA, the CDR3 is TGTGCCAGCAGCTTGGGGACAGCCTACGAGCAGTACTTC. Translating it yields CASSLGTAYEQYF.

Turning to this clone: Without the conserved terminal phenylalanine or tryptophan, this CDR3 likely stems from a read error. The DNA is omitted, as the CDR3 cannot be located on it reliably, and the CDR3 follows TCRdb's listing. The rearrangement uses TRBV5-1 and TRBJ2-7; the table's D call TRBD1 went unverified against the DNA. The CDR3 contains 10 residues when both ends are counted. CDR1 is SGHRS, CDR2 YFSETQ, per germline. CDR3 amino acids: CASSLLQASL.

The chain carries TRBV5-5 and TRBJ2-2; 11 bases match TRBD2. The CDR3 runs 17 residues. J was trimmed by 3 bases and V by 3 bases; bases with no gene match: 7. The germline gives CDR1 SGHKS, CDR2 YYEKEE (reference sequence). For the CDR3, the DNA is TGTGCCAGCAGCTCCCTGGGACTAGCGGAATACACCGGGGAGCTGTTTTTT. Translated, it gives CASSSLGLAEYTGELFF.

This clone occurred a few times. The chain employs TRBV4-1 and TRBJ2-5; TRBD2 matches at 11 bases. V shed 3 bases and J 2 bases; nucleotides not matched to a gene: 11. The CDR3 has 18 residues. The V gene's germline CDR1 is MGHRA and CDR2 YSYEKL. CDR3 sequence (DNA): TGCGCCAGCAGCCAGTGGGCGCTTGGGACTAGCGGACAAGAGACCCAGTACTTC. Protein product: CASSQWALGTSGQETQYF.

J is TRBJ2-2 and V is TRBV28, with TRBD1 as a possible D gene (6 bases). Per germline, CDR1 MDHEN and CDR2 SYDVKM. Trimming cost V 11 bases and J 0 bases, with 22 bases left between them. The CDR3 covers 17 residues. CDR3 loop: CAFSPDRTGTNTGELFF. CDR3 sequence (DNA): TGTGCCTTTTCTCCCGACAGGACGGGGACGAACACCGGGGAGCTGTTTTTT.